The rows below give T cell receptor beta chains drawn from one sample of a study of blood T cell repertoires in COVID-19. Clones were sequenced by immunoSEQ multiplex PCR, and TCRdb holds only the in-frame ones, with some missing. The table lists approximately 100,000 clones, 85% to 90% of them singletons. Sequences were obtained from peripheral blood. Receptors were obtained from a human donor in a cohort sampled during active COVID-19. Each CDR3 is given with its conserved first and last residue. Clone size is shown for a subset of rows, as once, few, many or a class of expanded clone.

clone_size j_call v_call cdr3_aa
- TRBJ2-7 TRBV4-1 CASSQEGAGGPHPYEQYF
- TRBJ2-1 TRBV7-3 CASSLQSGAYNEQFF
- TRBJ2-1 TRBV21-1 CASSAHRDRERNEQFF
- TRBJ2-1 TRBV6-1 CASSEAASGKNEQFF
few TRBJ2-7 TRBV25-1 CASKLEGEQYF
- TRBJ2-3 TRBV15 CATSSERQGTDTQYF
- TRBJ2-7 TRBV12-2 CASRLGAGGPTGEQYF
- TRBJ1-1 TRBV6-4 CASSATPLNTEAFF
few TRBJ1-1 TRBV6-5 CASSTSDSMNTEAFF
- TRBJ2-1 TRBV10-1 CASSEGGRYNEQFF
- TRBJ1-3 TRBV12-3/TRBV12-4 CASRSSPGNTIYF
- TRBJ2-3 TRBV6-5 CASSYGGSFRTDTQYF
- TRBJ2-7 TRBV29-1 CSVAGDRYEQYF
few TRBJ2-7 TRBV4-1 CASSRDRGPLGEQYF
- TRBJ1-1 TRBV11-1 CASSYSQIEAFF
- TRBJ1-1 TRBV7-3 CASSPSSGTEAFF
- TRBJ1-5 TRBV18 CASSPAGDQPQHF
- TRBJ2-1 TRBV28 CASSLPAGGIYNEQFF
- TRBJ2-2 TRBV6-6 CASSRGGPTGELFF
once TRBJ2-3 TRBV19 CASSPSGSGTDTQYF
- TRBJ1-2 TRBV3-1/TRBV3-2 CASSQANSNYGYTF
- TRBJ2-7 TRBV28 CASSLGQSYEQYF
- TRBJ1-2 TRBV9 CASSNPTGPNYGYTF
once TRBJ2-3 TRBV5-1 CASSLAVEENTDTQYF
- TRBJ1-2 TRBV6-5 CATHMGGVYGYTF
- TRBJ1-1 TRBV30 CAWTWVGTEAFF
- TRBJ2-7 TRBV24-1 CATSDQETYEQYF
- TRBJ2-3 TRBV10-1 CASSESAKGLDTQYF
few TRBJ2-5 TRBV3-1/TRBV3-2 CASATGVKTQYF
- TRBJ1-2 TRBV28 CASTEPPGNYGYTF
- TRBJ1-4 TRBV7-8 CASSLGGGAGEKLFF
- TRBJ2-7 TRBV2 CAGGRDTSYEQYF
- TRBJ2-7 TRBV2 CASSPPGTLSYEQYF
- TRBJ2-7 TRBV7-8 CASSRRGGYEQYF
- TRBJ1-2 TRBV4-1 CASSQEEGFGYTF
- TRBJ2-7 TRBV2 CASSGAYEQYF
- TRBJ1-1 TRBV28 CASSLRGSTEAFF
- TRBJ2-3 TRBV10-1 CASRDSFTDTQYF
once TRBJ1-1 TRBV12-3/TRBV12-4 CASMPATTEAFF
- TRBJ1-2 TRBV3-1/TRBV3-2 CASSQALLRQGYGYTF
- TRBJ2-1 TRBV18 CASSRLAGARGEQFF
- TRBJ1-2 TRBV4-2 CASSRQGAGGYTF
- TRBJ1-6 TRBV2 CASSLQGGNSPLHF
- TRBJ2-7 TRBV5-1 CASNPGGGNEQYF
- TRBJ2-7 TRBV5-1 CASSLEWPAHEQYF
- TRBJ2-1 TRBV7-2 CASSRGTGVYNEQFF